This TCR beta chain appears in the sequencing data of a study of blood T cell repertoires in COVID-19. For the study at large: PBMCs, B-cell-depleted T cells, or T cells were the source of the cDNA or gDNA that made up the material.

In this sample, this clone turned up once. V lost 2 bases, J lost 0 bases, and 6 bases stayed unmatched. The germline V gene encodes CDR1 LGHDT and CDR2 YNNKEL (reference sequence). The CDR3 extends over 16 amino acids. Assay: immunoSEQ multiplex PCR; the TCRdb copy retains only in-frame clones and omits some. The sample comprises 240,000 or so clones, approximately 86% of which are singletons, and 2.5% to 3.5% rests with the top ten. Sequenced: peripheral blood. The chain carries TRBV3-1 (or the pseudogene TRBV3-2) and TRBJ2-7, with 8 bases matching TRBD2. The TCR originated in a young woman who had recovered from COVID-19. The CDR3: CASSQLAGTLSYEQYF. CDR3 coding DNA: TGTGCCAGCAGCCAACTAGCGGGTACTCTCTCCTACGAGCAGTACTTC.